The clone carrying this T cell receptor beta chain appeared a few times. Germline values: CDR1 SGHRS, CDR2 YFSETQ. The V gene lost 0 bases and the J gene lost 3 bases, with 6 bases spanning the gap. The CDR3 is 13 residues long. This entry belongs to a study of blood T cell repertoires in COVID-19. Libraries were prepared by immunoSEQ multiplex PCR; TCRdb keeps only in-frame clonotypes and omits some of them. This sample has about 130,000 clones; about 85% occur once, and the top ten carry less than 8.5%. Sequencing was performed on peripheral blood. J is TRBJ1-2 and V is TRBV5-1; maybe TRBD1 (6 bases). The TCR was taken from an elderly man with active or convalescent COVID-19. CDR3 in amino acids: CASSLAGDYGYTF. In nucleotides, the CDR3 is TGCGCCAGCAGCTTGGCAGGGGACTATGGCTACACCTTC.